This TCR beta chain was identified in a study of technical replicates of blood from a few donors. Here immunoSEQ multiplex PCR was the method, and the copy in TCRdb shows in-frame clones only, minus some. The table lists around 68,000 clones, 95% to 97% of them singletons. Germline trimming cut 5 bases from V and 4 bases from J; bases unmatched to any gene: 5. CDR1 is SGHAT, CDR2 FQDESV, per germline (reference sequence). CDR3 length: 15 residues. V gene TRBV11-1 combines with J gene TRBJ2-3, with 11 bases matching TRBD2. Input material: T cells isolated from PBMCs. The clonotype comes from a human donor in good health. CDR3 loop: CASSITSGSADTQYF. CDR3 coding DNA: TGTGCCAGCAGCATCACTAGCGGGAGTGCAGATACGCAGTATTTT.